The 31 T cell receptor beta chains listed next were all sequenced from one sample in a study of T cell responses to AZD1222 COVID-19 vaccine. Some clones are missing from TCRdb's copy, which holds only in-frame ones; the method was immunoSEQ multiplex PCR. Of some 120,000 clones listed, 70% to 90% are singletons. Sequences were derived from peripheral blood, sampled on day 0 of AZD1222 vaccination. These receptors were obtained from an adult in good health.

This clone was detected once. The genes are TRBV12-3 or TRBV12-4 and TRBJ2-7; possibly TRBD1 for D (5 bases). The CDR3 spans 13 residues. V lost 0 bases, J lost 3 bases, and 6 bases lay in between. CDR3 in DNA: TGTGCCAGCAGTTTAGCCAGGGTCTACGAGCAGTACTTC. Translated: CASSLARVYEQYF.

The V call is TRBV7-2, the J call TRBJ2-7, with TRBD2 identical over 14 bases. The CDR3 runs to 16 residues. Germline V gene sequence: CDR1 SGHTA, CDR2 FQGNSA. V was pared by 3 bases and J by 3 bases, with 4 bases of the junction left unmatched. For the CDR3, the DNA is TGTGCCAGCAGCTTCGCGGGACTAGCGGGGGTCTACGAGCAGTACTTC. It codes for CASSFAGLAGVYEQYF.

The chain employs TRBV5-5 and TRBJ1-5, with unresolved D. Trimming shortened V by 1 base and J by 1 base, and 9 bases separated the two germline ends. Germline CDR1 and CDR2: SGHKS and YYEKEE (reference sequence). The CDR3 is 15 amino acids. As DNA, the CDR3 is TGTGCCAGCAGCTTGTTCGGTACAAGCAATCAGCCCCAGCATTTT. The encoded protein is CASSLFGTSNQPQHF.

The rearrangement uses TRBV29-1 and TRBJ1-5, with D possibly TRBD1 on 5 matching bases. Germline V CDR1 and CDR2: SQVTM, ANQGSEA. Trimming pared 2 bases from V and 7 bases from J, leaving 24 bases between. CDR3 length: 17 residues. The CDR3 DNA reads as TGCAGCGTTGAACCCTCCCGAAGATACAAGGACATCCAGCCCCAGCATTTT. The encoded protein is CSVEPSRRYKDIQPQHF.

J is TRBJ2-1 and V is TRBV2; D remains ambiguous. The length of the CDR3 is 14 residues. Germline assignment: CDR1 SNHLY and CDR2 FYNNEI. V was pared by 9 bases and J by 0 bases, with 12 bases between. CDR3: CASGRLSSYNEQFF. For the CDR3, the DNA is TGTGCCAGTGGACGGTTGAGCTCCTACAATGAGCAGTTCTTC.

This clone was found once. The chain uses TRBV10-2 and TRBJ2-3; no reliable D call. In germline, CDR1 is WSHSY, CDR2 SAAADI. V lost 7 bases to trimming and J lost 2 bases, with 10 bases between them. The length of the CDR3 is 13 residues. The DNA of the CDR3 is TGCGCCAGCACCGGGTTGATCACAGATACGCAGTATTTT. This sequence encodes CASTGLITDTQYF.

The chain links TRBV7-2 to TRBJ1-3, with D uncertain. In germline, CDR1 is SGHTA, CDR2 FQGNSA. CDR3 size: 14 residues. V dropped 4 bases and J dropped 0 bases, with 7 bases sitting between them. The CDR3 protein is CASSSDPSGNTIYF. The CDR3 region has the DNA TGTGCCAGCAGCTCCGACCCCTCTGGAAACACCATATATTTT.

The chain carries TRBV19 and TRBJ1-2; the D is unclear. Germline loops: CDR1 LNHDA, CDR2 SQIVND (reference sequence). This CDR3 has 11 amino acids. With 6 bases removed from V and 6 bases from J, the gap between germline ends came to 8 bases. The CDR3 spells CASSQIDGYTF. The CDR3 DNA reads as TGTGCCAGTAGCCAGATTGATGGCTACACCTTC. Using reference TRBV19 and TRBJ1-2 for the parts outside the CDR3, the full variable domain is DGGITQSPKYLFRKEGQNVTLSCEQNLNHDAMYWYRQDPGQGLRLIYYSQIVNDFQKGDIAEGYSVSREKKESFPLTVTSAQKNPTAFYLCASSQIDGYTFGSGTRLTVV.

This clone has a single count. The chain combines TRBV15 with TRBJ1-2, with D perhaps matching TRBD1 (5 bases). Trimming stripped 1 base from V and 6 bases from J, with 6 bases between. The germline V gene encodes CDR1 LNHNV and CDR2 YYDKDF (reference sequence). CDR3 length: 12 residues. This CDR3 is CATSRARDGYTF. The CDR3 nucleotides are TGTGCCACCAGCAGAGCCAGGGATGGCTACACCTTC.

This chain's CDR3 is CAIRTGPTYEQYF. The CDR3 nucleotides are TGTGCCATCAGGACAGGGCCCACCTACGAGCAGTACTTC. This chain joins TRBV10-3 and TRBJ2-7; 7 bases agree with TRBD1. The germline gives CDR1 ENHRY, CDR2 SYGVKD. The CDR3 consists of 13 residues. The J segment lost 2 bases and the V segment lost 6 bases, leaving 4 bases of the junction unmatched.

The chain couples TRBV15 to TRBJ2-5; D is uncertain. The germline gives CDR1 LNHNV, CDR2 YYDKDF (reference sequence). This CDR3 is 13 amino acids long. Deletions cut 1 base from V and 0 bases from J, with 3 bases between. The CDR3, as DNA: TGTGCCACCAGCAGAGGTTACCAAGAGACCCAGTACTTC. It codes for CATSRGYQETQYF.

V and J are TRBV7-2 and TRBJ1-2; no firm D call. Germline V gives CDR1 SGHTA, CDR2 FQGNSA. CDR3 length equals 12 residues. The V end lost 5 bases, the J end lost 5 bases, and 9 bases lay between the germline ends. The CDR3 DNA reads TGTGCCAGCAGCGGTCGGGGTTATGGCTACACCTTC. Protein: CASSGRGYGYTF.

Only one count was recorded for this clone. The chain employs TRBV5-6 and TRBJ1-6, with 9 bases identical to TRBD1. Germline V gene lookup returns CDR1 SGHDT and CDR2 YYEEEE. V was pared by 3 bases and J by 4 bases, with 2 bases of the junction left unmatched. CDR3 length: 15 amino acids. CDR3 DNA: TGTGCCAGCAGCTCGACAGGGGGTTATAATTCACCCCTCCACTTT. Residues: CASSSTGGYNSPLHF.

J is TRBJ2-7 and V is TRBV6-2 or TRBV6-3; D is unresolved. With 4 bases removed from V and 3 bases from J, the gap between germline ends came to 16 bases. The CDR3 is 15 residues long. The germline V gene encodes CDR1 MNHEY and CDR2 SVGEGT. CDR3 sequence (DNA): TGTGCCAGCAGTTTCTCTTTCCTAGAATACTACGAGCAGTACTTC. Translation gives CASSFSFLEYYEQYF.

The chain couples TRBV27 to TRBJ2-3, with 7 nucleotides matching TRBD1. V shed 7 bases, J shed 5 bases, and the junction held 12 bases outside the gene matches. There are 15 residues in the CDR3. Germline V gene lookup returns CDR1 MNHEY and CDR2 SMNVEV (reference sequence). Here the CDR3 reads CASTPSPRGLDTQYF. CDR3 DNA sequence: TGTGCCAGCACCCCTTCTCCCAGGGGGTTAGATACGCAGTATTTT.

This rearrangement joins TRBV3-1 (or the pseudogene TRBV3-2) to TRBJ2-5; TRBD1 matches 7 bases. V was clipped by 4 bases and J by 2 bases; unmatched bases: 7. The CDR3 extends over 15 amino acids. Germline CDR1 is LGHDT and CDR2 is YNNKEL (reference sequence). The CDR3 DNA follows: TGTGCCAGCAGCCCTACCTTGACAGGGCAAGAGACCCAGTACTTC. It specifies CASSPTLTGQETQYF.

The chain carries TRBV18 and TRBJ2-1; 8 bases map to TRBD1. The CDR3 has 14 amino acids. V shed 5 bases and J 5 bases; nucleotides not matched to a gene: 5. Germline assignment: CDR1 KGHSH and CDR2 LQKENI. The DNA of the CDR3 is TGTGCCAGCTCAGCGAACAGGGGGGACAATGAGCAGTTCTTC. It yields the protein CASSANRGDNEQFF.

This chain uses TRBV7-8 with TRBJ1-4; tentative D call: TRBD1 (5 bases). Germline loops: CDR1 SGHVS, CDR2 FQNEAQ. CDR3 size: 16 residues. Trimming cost V 5 bases and J 0 bases, with 13 bases left between them. The CDR3 DNA reads TGTGCCAGCAGCCCCCAAAGCAGGGCAACTAATGAAAAACTGTTTTTT. This sequence encodes CASSPQSRATNEKLFF.

The chain links TRBV10-3 to TRBJ1-2; 7 positions agree with TRBD1. CDR3 length equals 13 residues. Unmatched junction bases numbered 2, after V lost 2 bases and J lost 5 bases. Germline V lookup: CDR1 ENHRY, CDR2 SYGVKD. In nucleotides, the CDR3 is TGTGCCATCAGTGAGGTGACAGGGTATGGCTACACCTTC. Its translation is CAISEVTGYGYTF.

V and J are TRBV2 and TRBJ1-2, with 7 positions matching TRBD1. This CDR3 comprises 15 residues. The ends lost 2 bases at V and 1 base at J; junction bases unmatched: 4. Germline V lookup: CDR1 SNHLY, CDR2 FYNNEI. CDR3 protein: CASSERGQSNYGYTF. CDR3 bases: TGTGCCAGCAGTGAAAGGGGACAGAGTAACTATGGCTACACCTTC.

This chain links TRBV27 with TRBJ2-7; 11 bases agree with TRBD2. The CDR3 length is 16 residues. The germline gives CDR1 MNHEY, CDR2 SMNVEV (reference sequence). J lost 3 bases, V lost 0 bases, and 4 bases had no gene match. CDR3 amino acids: CASSLSTSGVDYEQYF. The DNA for the CDR3 is TGTGCCAGCAGTTTATCGACTAGCGGGGTCGACTACGAGCAGTACTTC.

V and J are TRBV7-3 and TRBJ2-7; TRBD1 matches at 12 bases. V dropped 1 base and J dropped 6; count of bases not matched to a gene: 7. This CDR3 region has 16 residues. Germline values: CDR1 SGHTA, CDR2 FQGTGA. The CDR3 region has the DNA TGTGCCAGCAGCTTAAACCCGGGACAGGGGGCTAGCGAGCAGTACTTC. It encodes CASSLNPGQGASEQYF.

As for this clone: A much larger clone lies one base from this, so it may be a read error. Other DNA sequences of this sample code for an identical CDR3. The chain couples TRBV6-5 to TRBJ1-1, with D possibly matching TRBD1 (5 bases). Germline values: CDR1 MNHEY, CDR2 SVGAGI. This CDR3 is 13 amino acids long. V dropped 5 bases and J dropped 3 bases, with 10 bases sitting between them. CDR3 protein: CASSRGFDTEAFF. CDR3 bases: TGTGCCAGCAGTAGGGGTTTCGACACTGAAGCTTTCTTT.

The chain uses TRBV24-1 and TRBJ2-5; the D gene is possibly TRBD2 (5 bases). The germline V and J ends were trimmed by 2 bases and 4 bases, with 13 bases remaining between them. This CDR3 has 15 residues. The germline CDR1 and CDR2 sequences are KGHDR and SFDVKD. In DNA form, the CDR3 reads TGTGCCACCAGTGATTGGACTTCCTTGGGAGAGACCCAGTACTTC. Its translation: CATSDWTSLGETQYF.

The CDR3 protein is CASSPTGTGNTIYF. As DNA, the CDR3 is TGCGCCAGCAGCCCTACAGGGACTGGAAACACCATATATTTT. The chain has TRBV5-1 and TRBJ1-3; a possible D gene is TRBD1 (6 bases). The V and J ends lost 4 bases and 2 bases respectively, with 10 bases between them. The CDR3 loop spans 14 amino acids. The germline gives CDR1 SGHRS, CDR2 YFSETQ.

The V gene is TRBV5-1, the J gene TRBJ1-2; 10 nucleotides line up with TRBD1. The germline V gene encodes CDR1 SGHRS and CDR2 YFSETQ. The V segment lost 2 bases and the J segment 4 bases; nucleotides outside the gene matches: 2. The CDR3 loop spans 14 amino acids. The CDR3 is CASSFGDRGYGYTF. Here the CDR3 DNA reads TGCGCCAGCAGCTTTGGGGACAGGGGCTATGGCTACACCTTC. The full variable domain, with the rest looked up from reference TRBV5-1 and TRBJ1-2, is KAGVTQTPRYLIKTRGQQVTLSCSPISGHRSVSWYQQTPGQGLQFLFEYFSETQRNKGNFPGRFSGRQFSNSRSEMNVSTLELGDSALYLCASSFGDRGYGYTFGSGTRLTVV.

As to this clone: No DNA is shown, since the ends of the CDR3 on it are uncertain; the CDR3 is the one TCRdb lists. This chain joins TRBV30 and TRBJ2-7; TRBD1, as called in the table, went unchecked against the DNA. CDR1 and CDR2 (germline): GTSNPN, SVGIG (reference sequence). The CDR3 comprises 14 residues, both ends counted. This CDR3 is CAWSFGPGAGEQYF.

The rearrangement uses TRBV6-1 and TRBJ1-5; no reliable D call. The CDR3 is made up of 14 amino acids. Between the trimmed V and J ends, which lost 1 base and 2 bases, there was a span of 6 bases. In germline, CDR1 is MNHNS, CDR2 SASEGT. CDR3 sequence: CASSEGARNQPQHF. In nucleotides, the CDR3 is TGTGCCAGCAGTGAAGGGGCCCGCAATCAGCCCCAGCATTTT.

The chain couples TRBV7-9 to TRBJ1-2, with D possibly TRBD1 on 6 matching bases. The V gene lost 5 bases and the J gene lost 4 bases, with 14 bases spanning the gap. Germline V CDR1 and CDR2: SEHNR, FQNEAQ (reference sequence). There are 14 residues in the CDR3. The CDR3: CASSPGQDSYGYTF. CDR3 DNA sequence: TGTGCCAGCAGCCCTGGGCAGGACAGCTATGGCTACACCTTC.

The rearrangement uses TRBV7-2 and TRBJ2-3; D ambiguous. This CDR3 has 13 residues. V lost 8 bases, J lost 3 bases, and 12 bases lay in between. Per germline, CDR1 SGHTA and CDR2 FQGNSA. In DNA form, the CDR3 reads TGTGCCAGCTCCTCCGGGTGGACAGATACGCAGTATTTT. It is translated as CASSSGWTDTQYF.

V is TRBV7-9 and J is TRBJ1-5; no firm D call. V lost 1 base, J lost 7 bases, and 8 bases lay in between. Germline V gene sequence: CDR1 SEHNR, CDR2 FQNEAQ (reference sequence). CDR3 length equals 13 residues. Written as DNA, the CDR3 is TGTGCCAGCAGCTTAGGTAGGGAACAGCCCCAGCATTTT. This codes for CASSLGREQPQHF.